This T cell receptor (beta chain) is from a study of Graves' ophthalmopathy and Graves' hyperthyroidism (dated by TCRdb to the late 2010s). With respect to the entire study: Hyperthyroidism was considered stable if no progression to ophthalmopathy occurred within 18 months of follow-up. To tell Graves' ophthalmopathy apart from Graves' hyperthyroidism, and to predict which patients would progress to ophthalmopathy, the study relied on TCR beta repertoire signatures. In total, under 150 blood samples were TCR-sequenced: under 45 ophthalmopathy, roughly 80 hyperthyroidism and some 17 hyperthyroidism-to-ophthalmopathy patients. To explore V-J signatures that separate ophthalmopathy from hyperthyroidism, a discovery set of approximately 100 patients was enrolled, consisting of under 50 with ophthalmopathy and about 60 with stable hyperthyroidism. An independent validation cohort was composed of around 19 hyperthyroidism patients and around 15 patients who later progressed from hyperthyroidism to ophthalmopathy. In over 5 hyperthyroidism patients, the T-cell repertoires found in thyroid tissue were compared with those found in blood. Following sample collection, hyperthyroidism patients were given methimazole at a starting dose of 30 mg daily, and ophthalmopathy patients were given high-dose intravenous methylprednisolone. General conclusions and limits of the study: In cross-validation, the 13-signature model distinguished ophthalmopathy from stable hyperthyroidism with about 88% sensitivity and 81.08% specificity, and in the test set the corresponding values were roughly 80% and 76%. Among expanded thyroid clonotypes with frequency above 0.001, most also showed up in blood, which suggests that blood repertoires may reflect the thyroid immune response. No statistical method was used to set the sample size in advance, and the investigators knew which group each participant was assigned to. In validation, the model predicted ophthalmopathy progression with about 71% sensitivity and approximately 78% specificity; some 13 predicted patients were CT-confirmed with GO in a median of around 6.5 months.

The hyperthyroidism patients were 18 to 65 years old and newly diagnosed, with a disease duration of less than 2 months. Patients with other autoimmune diseases, uncontrolled infections, pregnancy or lactation were excluded from the study. Clinical symptoms, serum thyroxine, TRAb, thyroid ultrasound and orbital computed tomography were used for diagnosis. Total RNA was extracted using Trizol reagent, and RNA quality was checked on an Agilent 2100 Bioanalyzer. For repertoire sequencing, the TCR beta CDR3 regions were amplified from RNA transcripts. The first round of RT-PCR was done with HTBI primers and the Qiagen OneStep RT-PCR kit, and was followed by a second round of multiplex PCR, then size selection and purification. Libraries were sequenced on an Illumina HiSeq2000 using paired-end 100 bp reads. The study's own analysis went as follows. Reads were processed with SOAPnuke, discarding reads with adapters, uncalled bases, mean Phred below 15, or no exact constant-primer or identifier match. High-quality paired reads were merged with COPE v1.2.5. Each unique nucleotide sequence was defined as a clonotype, and clonotypes were aligned to IMGT TRB V, D and J references with MiTCR v1.1. The analysis was limited to V-J combinations with a frequency above 0.0001, which together covered 99.2% of repertoires. For each V-J combination, a TCR clonal expansion and chaos score was defined as F50 clonal expansion divided by the chaos observed in the TCRdist matrix. Welch's t-statistics and random forest were used to narrow the features down to about a dozen V-J combinations, which were then fed into a naive Bayes classifier. Thyroid-blood repertoire similarity was quantified with the Morisita-Horn index. The public sequencing data were trimmed at Q25 with fastp and processed into clonotypes with MiXCR by TCRdb, which kept only in-frame beta chains. Rows matching on CDR3 protein sequence are summarized as one entry with the most common DNA and genes. These V and J calls are TCRdb output, not the study's own analysis. The sample data list over a million distinct CDR3 sequences, and roughly two fifths of these were observed just once. The ten largest account for 11% of the sample.

Regarding this clonotype: This clone's antigen is unknown. Within one base of it there is no much larger clone, and no base qualities were kept.

Taken from cysteine to phenylalanine, the CDR3 has 16 residues. Solely the CDR3 DNA is kept, with 48 bases framed from the first base. The germline V gene supplies CDR1 SGHTA and CDR2 FQGNSA. Trimming takes 6 bases off V and 6 bases off J; junction bases not matched to a gene: 12. Sequencing input: peripheral blood or thyroid tissue (not recorded which). The V gene is TRBV7-2 and the J gene is TRBJ2-2; TRBD1 lines up with 8 middle nucleotides. The origin of this receptor is an adult man with Graves' hyperthyroidism. The DNA is as follows: TGTGCCAGCAGTTGGAGCTGGACAGGGCCCGCCGGGGAGCTGTTTTTT. This is translated as CASSWSWTGPAGELFF. The CDR3, completed at both ends by the reference TRBV7-2 and TRBJ2-2 genes, gives the full variable domain GAGVSQSPSNKVTEKGKDVELRCDPISGHTALYWYRQSLGQGLEFLIYFQGNSAPDKSGLPSDRFSAERTGGSVSTLTIQRTQQEDSAVYLCASSWSWTGPAGELFFGEGSRLTVL.